Included here is one T cell receptor (beta chain) sequence, with context. The antigen is not known. The data were obtained in a study of T cell responses to AZD1222 COVID-19 vaccine. The wider study: Analyses pooled second doses at about 4 or about 12 weeks. Study outcomes and limitations: Unmutated variant regions are reportedly the target of nearly half of TCRs that are spike-specific. It was only after the peak T cell response that any repertoires were sampled. Receipt of two AZD1222 doses was followed by a rise in Spike-specific TCR breadth and depth.

TCRdb keeps only in-frame clones here, not all; method: immunoSEQ multiplex PCR. The table includes about 200,000 clones, about 91% detected once. CDR1 and CDR2 from the germline V gene are SEHNR and FQNEAQ (reference sequence). V was cut by 1 base and J by 2 bases, with 13 bases left in between. This CDR3 has 16 residues. The source was peripheral blood, collected on day 0 of AZD1222 vaccination. V is TRBV7-9 and J is TRBJ2-3, with a possible D match to TRBD2 (7 bases). This clonotype originated in an adult in good health. The CDR3 spells CASSLGRGRTTDTQYF. CDR3 sequence (DNA): TGTGCCAGCAGCTTAGGGCGGGGGCGAACCACAGATACGCAGTATTTT. Using reference TRBV7-9 and TRBJ2-3 for the parts outside the CDR3, the full variable domain is DTGVSQNPRHKITKRGQNVTFRCDPISEHNRLYWYRQTLGQGPEFLTYFQNEAQLEKSRLLSDRFSAERPKGSFSTLEIQRTEQGDSAMYLCASSLGRGRTTDTQYFGPGTRLTVL.